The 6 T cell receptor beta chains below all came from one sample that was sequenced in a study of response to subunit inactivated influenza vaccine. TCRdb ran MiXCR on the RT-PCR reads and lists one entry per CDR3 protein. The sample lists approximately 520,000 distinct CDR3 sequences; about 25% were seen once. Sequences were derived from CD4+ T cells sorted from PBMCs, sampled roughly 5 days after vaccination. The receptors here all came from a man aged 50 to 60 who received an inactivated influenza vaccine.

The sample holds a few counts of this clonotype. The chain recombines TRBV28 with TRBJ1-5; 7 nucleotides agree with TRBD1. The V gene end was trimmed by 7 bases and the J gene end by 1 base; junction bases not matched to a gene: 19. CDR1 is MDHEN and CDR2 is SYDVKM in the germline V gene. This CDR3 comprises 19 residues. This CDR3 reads CASTKFNPRGRGSNQPQHF. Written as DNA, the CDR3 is TGTGCCAGCACCAAATTTAACCCCCGTGGCAGGGGGAGCAATCAGCCCCAGCATTTT.

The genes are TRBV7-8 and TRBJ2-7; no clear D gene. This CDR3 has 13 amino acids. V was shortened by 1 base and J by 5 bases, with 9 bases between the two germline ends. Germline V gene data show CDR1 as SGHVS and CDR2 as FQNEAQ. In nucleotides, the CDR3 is TGTGCCAGCAGCTTAGAACCACCCCACGAGCAGTACTTC. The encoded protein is CASSLEPPHEQYF.

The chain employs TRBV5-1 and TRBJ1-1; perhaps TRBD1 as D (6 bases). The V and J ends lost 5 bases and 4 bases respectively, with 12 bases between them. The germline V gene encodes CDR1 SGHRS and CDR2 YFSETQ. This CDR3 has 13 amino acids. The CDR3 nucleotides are TGCGCCAGCAGAATACAGGGTGTCACTGAAGCTTTCTTT. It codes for CASRIQGVTEAFF.

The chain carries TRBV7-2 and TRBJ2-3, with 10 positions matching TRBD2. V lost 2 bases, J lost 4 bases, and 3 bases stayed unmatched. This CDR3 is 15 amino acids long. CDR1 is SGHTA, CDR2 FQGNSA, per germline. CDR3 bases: TGTGCCAGCAGCTTATGGGGACTAGCGTCAGATACGCAGTATTTT. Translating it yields CASSLWGLASDTQYF.

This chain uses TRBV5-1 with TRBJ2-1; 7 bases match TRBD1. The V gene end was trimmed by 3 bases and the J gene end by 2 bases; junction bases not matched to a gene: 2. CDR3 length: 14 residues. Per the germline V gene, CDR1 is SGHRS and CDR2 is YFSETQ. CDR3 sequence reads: CASSWQGAYNEQFF. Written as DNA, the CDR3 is TGCGCCAGCAGCTGGCAGGGGGCCTACAATGAGCAGTTCTTC. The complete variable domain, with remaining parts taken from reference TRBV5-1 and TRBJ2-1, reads KAGVTQTPRYLIKTRGQQVTLSCSPISGHRSVSWYQQTPGQGLQFLFEYFSETQRNKGNFPGRFSGRQFSNSRSEMNVSTLELGDSALYLCASSWQGAYNEQFFGPGTRLTVL.

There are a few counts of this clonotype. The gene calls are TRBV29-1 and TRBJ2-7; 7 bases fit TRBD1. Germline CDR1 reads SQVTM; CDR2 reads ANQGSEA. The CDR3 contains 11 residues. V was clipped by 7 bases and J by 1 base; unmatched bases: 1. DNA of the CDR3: TGCAGCGCGGGACAGTCCTACGAGCAGTACTTC. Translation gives CSAGQSYEQYF.